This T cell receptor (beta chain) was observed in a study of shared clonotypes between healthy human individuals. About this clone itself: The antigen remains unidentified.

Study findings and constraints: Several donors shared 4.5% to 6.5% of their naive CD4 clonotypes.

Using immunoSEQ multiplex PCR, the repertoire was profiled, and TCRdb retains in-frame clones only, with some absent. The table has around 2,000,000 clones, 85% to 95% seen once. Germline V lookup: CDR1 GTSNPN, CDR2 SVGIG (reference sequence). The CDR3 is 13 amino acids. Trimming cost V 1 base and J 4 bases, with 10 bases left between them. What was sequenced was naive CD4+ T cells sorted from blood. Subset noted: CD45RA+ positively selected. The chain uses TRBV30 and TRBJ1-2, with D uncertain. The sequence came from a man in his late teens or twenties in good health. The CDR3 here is CAWSALRSYGYTF. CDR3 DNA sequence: TGTGCCTGGAGTGCCCTACGCAGCTATGGCTACACCTTC. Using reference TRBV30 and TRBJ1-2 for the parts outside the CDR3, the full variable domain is SQTIHQWPATLVQPVGSPLSLECTVEGTSNPNLYWYRQAAGRGLQLLFYSVGIGQISSEVPQNLSASRPQDRQFILSSKKLLLSDSGFYLCAWSALRSYGYTFGSGTRLTVV.